This TCR beta chain was captured by sequencing in a study of CD8 T cells in ankylosing spondylitis. The CDR3 runs to 14 residues. The V gene end was trimmed by 6 bases and the J gene end by 5 bases; junction bases not matched to a gene: 5. Per germline, CDR1 SQVTM and CDR2 ANQGSEA. TCRdb re-derived calls from the 5' RACE reads in MiXCR, one entry per CDR3 protein. The sample includes about 420,000 distinct CDR3 sequences, around 24% seen only once; the top ten take about a sixth. Whole-study findings and limits: Among TCR beta sequences, a motif of eight highly homologous variants appeared characteristic of ankylosing spondylitis blood.

Regarding this clonotype: Its antigen is not known.

The V gene is TRBV29-1, the J gene TRBJ2-5; TRBD2 matches at 14 bases. This clonotype was obtained from a male donor with ankylosing spondylitis. The sample comprised blood, either unsorted or a sorted T cell fraction (not recorded which). CDR3: CSVGLAGVRETQYF. CDR3 DNA sequence: TGCAGCGTGGGACTAGCGGGAGTGCGCGAGACCCAGTACTTC.